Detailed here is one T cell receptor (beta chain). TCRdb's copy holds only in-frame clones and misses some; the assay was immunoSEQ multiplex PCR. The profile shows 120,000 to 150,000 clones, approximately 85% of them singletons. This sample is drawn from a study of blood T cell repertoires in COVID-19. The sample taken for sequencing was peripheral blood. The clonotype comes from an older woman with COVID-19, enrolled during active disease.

CDR3 residues: CAIRQPGQGNQPQHF. In DNA, the CDR3 is TGTGCCATCAGGCAACCGGGACAGGGCAATCAGCCCCAGCATTTT. The chain recombines TRBV10-3 with TRBJ1-5, with 8 bases lining up with TRBD1. From germline, CDR1 is ENHRY and CDR2 SYGVKD. V shed 6 bases, J shed 2 bases, and the junction held 6 bases outside the gene matches. CDR3 length: 15 residues.